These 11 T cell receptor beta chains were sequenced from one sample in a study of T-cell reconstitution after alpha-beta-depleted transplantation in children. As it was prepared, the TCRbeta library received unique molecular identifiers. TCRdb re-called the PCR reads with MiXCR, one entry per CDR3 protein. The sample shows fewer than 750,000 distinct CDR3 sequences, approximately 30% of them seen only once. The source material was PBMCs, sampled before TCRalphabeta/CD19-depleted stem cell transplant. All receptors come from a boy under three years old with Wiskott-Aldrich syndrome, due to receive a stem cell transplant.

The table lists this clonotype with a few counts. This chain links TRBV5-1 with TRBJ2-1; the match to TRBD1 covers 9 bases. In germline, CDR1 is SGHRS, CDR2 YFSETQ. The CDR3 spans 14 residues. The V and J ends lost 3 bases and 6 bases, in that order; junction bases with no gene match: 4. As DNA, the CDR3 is TGCGCCAGCAGCTCGAAGACAGGGGGCAATGAGCAGTTCTTC. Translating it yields CASSSKTGGNEQFF. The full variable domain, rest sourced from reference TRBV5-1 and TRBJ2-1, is KAGVTQTPRYLIKTRGQQVTLSCSPISGHRSVSWYQQTPGQGLQFLFEYFSETQRNKGNFPGRFSGRQFSNSRSEMNVSTLELGDSALYLCASSSKTGGNEQFFGPGTRLTVL.

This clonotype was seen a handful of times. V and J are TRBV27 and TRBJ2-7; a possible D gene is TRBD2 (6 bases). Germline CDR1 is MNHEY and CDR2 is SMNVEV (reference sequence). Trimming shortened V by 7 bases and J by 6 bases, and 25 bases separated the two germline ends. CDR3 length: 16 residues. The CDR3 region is CASTKHVRLVLGEQYF. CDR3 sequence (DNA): TGTGCCAGCACCAAACATGTAAGACTAGTCCTTGGCGAGCAGTACTTC.

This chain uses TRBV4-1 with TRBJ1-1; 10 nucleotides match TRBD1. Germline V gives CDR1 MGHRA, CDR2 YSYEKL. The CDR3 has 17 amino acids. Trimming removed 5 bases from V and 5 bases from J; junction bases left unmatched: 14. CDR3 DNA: TGCGCCAGCAGCGATAGAGACAGGGGGCAATGGAGGACTGAAGCTTTCTTT. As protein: CASSDRDRGQWRTEAFF.

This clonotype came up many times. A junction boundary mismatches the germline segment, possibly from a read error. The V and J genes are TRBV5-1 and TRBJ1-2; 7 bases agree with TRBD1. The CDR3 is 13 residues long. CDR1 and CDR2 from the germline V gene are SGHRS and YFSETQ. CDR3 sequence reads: CASSRDRDYGYTF. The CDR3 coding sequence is TGTGCCAGCAGCCGAGACAGGGACTATGGCTACACCTTC. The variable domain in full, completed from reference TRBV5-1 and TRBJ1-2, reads KAGVTQTPRYLIKTRGQQVTLSCSPISGHRSVSWYQQTPGQGLQFLFEYFSETQRNKGNFPGRFSGRQFSNSRSEMNVSTLELGDSALYLCASSRDRDYGYTFGSGTRLTVV.

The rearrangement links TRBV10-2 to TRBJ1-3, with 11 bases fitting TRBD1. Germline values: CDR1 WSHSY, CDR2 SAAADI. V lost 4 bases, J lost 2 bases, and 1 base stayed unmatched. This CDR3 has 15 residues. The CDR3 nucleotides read TGCGCCAGCAGTGGGACAGGGGGCCCTGGAAACACCATATATTTT. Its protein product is CASSGTGGPGNTIYF.

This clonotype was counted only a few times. CDR3 bases: TGTGCCAGCAGTGTATTATCCGGGGAGCAGTTCTTC. It specifies CASSVLSGEQFF. This chain joins TRBV25-1 and TRBJ2-1, with no clear D. CDR1 is MGHDK, CDR2 SYGVNS, per germline. With 4 bases removed from V and 10 bases from J, the gap between germline ends came to 11 bases. This CDR3 is 12 amino acids long.

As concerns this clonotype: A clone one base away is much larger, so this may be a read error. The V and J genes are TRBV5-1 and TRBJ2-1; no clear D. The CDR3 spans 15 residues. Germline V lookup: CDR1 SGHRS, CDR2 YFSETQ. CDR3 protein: CASSLSSGGYNAQFF. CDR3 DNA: TGCGCCAGCAGCTTGTCATCAGGTGGATACAATGCGCAGTTCTTC.

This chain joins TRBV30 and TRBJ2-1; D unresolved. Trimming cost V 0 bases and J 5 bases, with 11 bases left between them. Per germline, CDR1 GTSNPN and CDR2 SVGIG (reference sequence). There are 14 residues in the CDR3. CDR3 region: CAWSVLAPDNEQFF. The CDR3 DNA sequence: TGTGCCTGGAGTGTTTTAGCACCTGACAATGAGCAGTTCTTC.

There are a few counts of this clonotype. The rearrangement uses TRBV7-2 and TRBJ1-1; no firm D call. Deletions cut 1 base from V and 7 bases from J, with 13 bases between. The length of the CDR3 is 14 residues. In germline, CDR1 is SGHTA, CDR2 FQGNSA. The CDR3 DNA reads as TGTGCCAGCAGCTTAGGGCGGGCGGTGGATGAAGCTTTCTTT. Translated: CASSLGRAVDEAFF.

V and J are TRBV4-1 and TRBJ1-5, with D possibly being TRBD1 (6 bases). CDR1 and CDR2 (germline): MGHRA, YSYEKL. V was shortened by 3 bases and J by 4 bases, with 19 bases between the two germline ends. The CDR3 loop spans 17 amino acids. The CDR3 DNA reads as TGCGCCAGCAGCCAGGGCCGCGGTGGGGGCGTGAATCAGCCCCAGCATTTT. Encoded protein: CASSQGRGGGVNQPQHF.

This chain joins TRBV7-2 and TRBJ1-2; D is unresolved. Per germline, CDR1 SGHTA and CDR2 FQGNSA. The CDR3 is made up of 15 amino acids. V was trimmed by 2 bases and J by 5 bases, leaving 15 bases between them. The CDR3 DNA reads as TGTGCCAGCAGCTTAAAACCGGCCGGGCTATATGGCTACACCTTC. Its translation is CASSLKPAGLYGYTF.